This TCR beta chain was captured by sequencing in a study of T-cell reconstitution after alpha-beta-depleted transplantation in children. Preparation of the TCRbeta library was carried out with unique molecular identifiers. From the PCR reads, TCRdb called clonotypes with MiXCR, one entry per CDR3 protein. The sample yields 500,000 or so distinct CDR3 sequences, around a third seen once. The CDR3 loop spans 11 amino acids. The ends were cut back, 5 bases at V and 9 bases at J, with 10 bases in the middle. In its sample, this clonotype was seen a few times. This TCR was sampled from a human donor who donated a stem cell graft to a child with aplastic anemia. The J gene is TRBJ1-1, the V gene TRBV12-3 or TRBV12-4, with no clear D. The material sequenced was PBMCs from the stem cell graft donor, taken from the stem cell graft. CDR3 sequence: CASSTPGKAFF. CDR3 sequence (DNA): TGTGCCAGCAGTACCCCGGGAAAAGCTTTCTTT.